Below are 32 T cell receptor beta chains sequenced from a single sample in a study of beta chain features in type 1 diabetes. Reverse transcribing all isolated RNA meant expressed TCRB transcripts were sequenced. The assay was immunoSEQ multiplex PCR, and TCRdb's table has in-frame clones only and misses some. The table records 140,000 or so clones, around a tenth of them present only once. What was sequenced was central memory CD4+ T cells from blood. The receptors derive from a man younger than 30 in good health.

This clone occurred a few times. The chain links TRBV6-5 to TRBJ1-2, with TRBD1 matching over 10 bases. V lost 6 bases and J lost 4; bases outside the gene matches: 5. CDR1 and CDR2 from the germline V gene are MNHEY and SVGAGI. This CDR3 contains 14 residues. CDR3 bases: TGTGCCAGCAGGGACAGGGGGGGGGTCTATGGCTACACCTTC. Encoded protein: CASRDRGGVYGYTF.

The rearrangement joins TRBV9 to TRBJ1-1; 7 bases are a match to TRBD1. Germline V gene sequence: CDR1 SGDLS, CDR2 YYNGEE. The CDR3 runs to 16 residues. J lost 0 bases, V lost 0 bases, and 5 bases had no gene match. CDR3 amino acids: CASSVDEDRMNTEAFF. CDR3 coding DNA: TGTGCCAGCAGCGTAGACGAGGACAGGATGAACACTGAAGCTTTCTTT.

In this sample, this clone turned up a few times. This chain joins TRBV18 and TRBJ2-1, with 12 positions matching TRBD2. The V and J ends lost 3 bases and 1 base, in that order; junction bases with no gene match: 4. Germline values: CDR1 KGHSH, CDR2 LQKENI. The length of the CDR3 is 17 residues. Here the CDR3 DNA reads TGTGCCAGCTCACCTTCTAGCGGGGGGGCGTCCTACAATGAGCAGTTCTTC. This translates into CASSPSSGGASYNEQFF.

There are a few counts of this clone. The CDR3 protein is CASSLRAGGPDTQYF. The CDR3 nucleotides read TGTGCCAGCAGCTTGCGGGCGGGGGGCCCAGATACGCAGTATTTT. The gene calls are TRBV11-2 and TRBJ2-3, with TRBD2 matching over 8 bases. V lost 3 bases to trimming and J lost 4 bases; unmatched junction nucleotides: 6. This CDR3 region has 15 residues. In germline, CDR1 is SGHAT, CDR2 FQNNGV.

This clone was recorded a few times. The chain combines TRBV6-1 with TRBJ2-3; 9 positions agree with TRBD2. The CDR3 is made up of 14 amino acids. V trimming: 7 bases; J trimming: 2 bases; junction bases outside the gene matches: 4. In germline, CDR1 is MNHNS, CDR2 SASEGT. The CDR3 coding sequence is TGTGCCAGCAATGAGCGGGGGGACACAGATACGCAGTATTTT. Translation: CASNERGDTDTQYF.

This clone occurred a few times. The rearrangement uses TRBV5-1 and TRBJ2-2, with TRBD1 matching over 9 bases. The CDR3 runs 15 residues. With V trimmed by 6 bases and J by 3 bases, 6 bases remained unmatched. Germline lookup yields CDR1 SGHRS and CDR2 YFSETQ. CDR3 nucleotides: TGCGCCAGCACTTTGGGGACAGGGTACACCGGGGAGCTGTTTTTT. Translating gives CASTLGTGYTGELFF.

This clone was found a few times. The chain combines TRBV9 with TRBJ1-6; D gene uncertain. The CDR3 has 15 residues. Trimming left V 2 bases short and J 8 bases short, with 14 bases between. The germline V gene encodes CDR1 SGDLS and CDR2 YYNGEE. The CDR3: CASSVGFGVDSPLHF. Written as DNA, the CDR3 is TGTGCCAGCAGCGTGGGGTTCGGGGTTGATTCACCCCTCCACTTT.

The gene calls are TRBV14 and TRBJ1-4, with 8 bases lining up with TRBD1. V shed 4 bases and J 4 bases; nucleotides not matched to a gene: 5. The CDR3 runs to 15 residues. Germline CDR1 and CDR2: SGHDN and FVKESK. The CDR3 loop is CASSPRTGSNEKLFF. The CDR3 region has the DNA TGTGCCAGCAGCCCCCGGACAGGGAGTAATGAAAAACTGTTTTTT.

This clone was detected only a few times. The genes are TRBV15 and TRBJ2-3; D is ambiguous. V was cut by 0 bases and J by 2 bases, with 9 bases left in between. CDR1 is LNHNV, CDR2 YYDKDF, per germline (reference sequence). This CDR3 region has 15 residues. This CDR3 reads CATSRDLSFTDTQYF. CDR3 in DNA: TGTGCCACCAGCAGAGATCTTTCTTTCACAGATACGCAGTATTTT.

This clone was found many times. The chain carries TRBV29-1 and TRBJ2-7, with D possibly being TRBD2 (6 bases). The V end lost 4 bases, the J end lost 3 bases, and 10 bases lay between the germline ends. The CDR3 totals 12 residues. Germline CDR1 is SQVTM and CDR2 is ANQGSEA. CDR3 sequence reads: CSVGSGGYEQYF. In DNA, the CDR3 is TGCAGCGTTGGGTCCGGGGGCTACGAGCAGTACTTC.

Only a few counts were recorded for this clone. Compared with germline, one end of the junction differs, possibly owing to a read error. The gene calls are TRBV5-4 and TRBJ2-7, with D possibly TRBD2 on 6 matching bases. The CDR3 runs to 11 residues. The germline gives CDR1 SGHNT, CDR2 YYREEE (reference sequence). The CDR3: CASSLDCGAGF. DNA for the CDR3: TGTGCCAGCAGCTTGGATTGCGGGGCGGGCTTC.

This clone has more than one count but fewer than ten. The gene calls are TRBV7-9 and TRBJ1-2; D unclear. The CDR3 totals 11 residues. Trimming left V 3 bases short and J 6 bases short, with 5 bases between. Germline V gene data show CDR1 as SEHNR and CDR2 as FQNEAQ (reference sequence). The CDR3 nucleotides are TGTGCCAGCAGCTTCCAGAATGGCTACACCTTC. Translation: CASSFQNGYTF.

This clone occurred a few times. The genes are TRBV5-1 and TRBJ1-2, with 7 bases lining up with TRBD1. Looked up from germline, CDR1 is SGHRS and CDR2 is YFSETQ. V shed 4 bases and J 6 bases; nucleotides not matched to a gene: 9. CDR3 length equals 14 residues. CDR3 in amino acids: CASSPTTGSHGYTF. In DNA form, the CDR3 reads TGCGCCAGCAGCCCAACGACAGGGTCCCATGGCTACACCTTC.

This clone was detected only a few times. The chain couples TRBV2 to TRBJ1-1; no reliable D call. This CDR3 region has 13 residues. Trimming took 8 bases from V and 1 from J, leaving 11 bases between them. Germline CDR1 reads SNHLY; CDR2 reads FYNNEI. The CDR3 nucleotides are TGTGCCAGCCGGTCACAGACGAACACTGAAGCTTTCTTT. Protein: CASRSQTNTEAFF.

The CDR3 DNA follows: TGTGCCAGTAGTCGACAGAGAGATCAGCCCCAGCATTTT. Translated, it gives CASSRQRDQPQHF. V usage is TRBV19 and J usage is TRBJ1-5; possible D gene TRBD1, 5 bases. CDR1 and CDR2 from the germline V gene are LNHDA and SQIVND (reference sequence). This CDR3 spans 13 amino acids. The V end lost 5 bases, the J end lost 5 bases, and 10 bases lay between the germline ends.

The chain has TRBV30 and TRBJ1-5; 8 bases fit TRBD1. Trimming took 2 bases from V and 5 from J; bases not matched to a gene: 8. The CDR3 length is 15 residues. In germline, CDR1 is GTSNPN, CDR2 SVGIG (reference sequence). The CDR3 region is CAWSRKGQADQPQHF. The CDR3, as DNA: TGTGCCTGGAGTCGCAAGGGACAGGCAGATCAGCCCCAGCATTTT. The complete variable domain, with remaining parts taken from reference TRBV30 and TRBJ1-5, reads SQTIHQWPATLVQPVGSPLSLECTVEGTSNPNLYWYRQAAGRGLQLLFYSVGIGQISSEVPQNLSASRPQDRQFILSSKKLLLSDSGFYLCAWSRKGQADQPQHFGDGTRLSIL.

The chain combines TRBV19 with TRBJ2-5; tentative D call: TRBD1 (6 bases). The CDR3 is 15 residues long. In germline, CDR1 is LNHDA, CDR2 SQIVND (reference sequence). Between the trimmed V and J ends, which lost 5 bases and 4 bases, there was a span of 17 bases. CDR3 amino acids: CASSRTRTALETQYF. The DNA for the CDR3 is TGTGCCAGTAGTCGTACGAGGACAGCACTAGAGACCCAGTACTTC.

A few counts support this clone. The chain joins TRBV21-1 to TRBJ1-2; the table assigns TRBD1, which was not confirmed against the DNA. TRBV21-1 counts as a pseudogene. This CDR3 is built from 12 residues. The CDR3: CASSKGRSGYTF. CDR3 DNA sequence: TGTGCCAGCAGCAAAGGCAGGTCCGGCTACACCTTC.

This clone was seen only a few times. The chain uses TRBV19 and TRBJ1-4, with 8 bases lining up with TRBD1. V was clipped by 5 bases and J by 7 bases; unmatched bases: 9. The CDR3 runs to 15 residues. Germline V gene sequence: CDR1 LNHDA, CDR2 SQIVND (reference sequence). The CDR3 reads CASSYGGTGGEKLFF. CDR3 sequence (DNA): TGTGCCAGTAGTTATGGAGGGACAGGAGGTGAAAAACTGTTTTTT.

This chain links TRBV7-3 with TRBJ2-3, with 7 bases that match TRBD2. CDR1 and CDR2 (germline): SGHTA, FQGTGA. The ends lost 3 bases at V and 4 bases at J; junction bases unmatched: 7. This CDR3 spans 15 amino acids. The CDR3 here is CASSFTGREADTQYF. The CDR3 DNA follows: TGTGCCAGCAGCTTCACTGGACGGGAGGCAGATACGCAGTATTTT. The whole variable domain, remainder taken from reference TRBV7-3 and TRBJ2-3, is GAGVSQTPSNKVTEKGKYVELRCDPISGHTALYWYRQSLGQGPEFLIYFQGTGAADDSGLPNDRFFAVRPEGSVSTLKIQRTERGDSAVYLCASSFTGREADTQYFGPGTRLTVL.

This clone was counted at least ten times. The rearrangement links TRBV23-1 to TRBJ2-3; tentatively, D is TRBD2 (5 bases). TRBV23-1 is sorted into the ORF group, with uncertain function. The CDR3 is 17 residues long. V was cut by 2 bases and J by 2 bases, with 17 bases left in between. The CDR3 loop is CASSQPYRGYSTDTQYF. The CDR3, as DNA: TGCGCCAGCAGTCAACCTTACCGGGGTTATTCCACAGATACGCAGTATTTT.

This chain joins TRBV10-3 and TRBJ1-4; 8 bases are a match to TRBD1. The CDR3 totals 16 residues. Per germline, CDR1 ENHRY and CDR2 SYGVKD. V was clipped by 1 base and J by 4 bases; unmatched bases: 5. The CDR3 sequence: CAISEWTGQDNEKLFF. CDR3 bases: TGTGCCATCAGTGAGTGGACAGGGCAGGATAATGAAAAACTGTTTTTT.

In its sample, this clone was seen a few times. This sequence joins TRBV20-1 and TRBJ2-7, with TRBD1 identical over 7 bases. The CDR3 sequence is 11 residues long. The germline CDR1 and CDR2 sequences are DFQATT and SNEGSKA (reference sequence). V lost 4 bases and J lost 5; bases outside the gene matches: 2. The CDR3 DNA sequence: TGCAGTGCTAACAGGGGCGACGAGCAGTACTTC. Translating gives CSANRGDEQYF.

This clone was counted a few times. The chain is built from TRBV7-7 and TRBJ2-5, with a tentative D call TRBD1 (6 bases). The CDR3 spans 15 residues. Germline loops: CDR1 SSHAT, CDR2 FNYEAQ (reference sequence). With 5 bases removed from V and 5 bases from J, the gap between germline ends came to 18 bases. CDR3 sequence: CASSHLGGELETQYF. The DNA of the CDR3 is TGTGCCAGCAGCCATTTAGGGGGAGAATTGGAGACCCAGTACTTC.

The chain couples TRBV6-6 to TRBJ2-7; perhaps TRBD2 as D (5 bases). Germline CDR1 reads MNHNY; CDR2 reads SVGAGI (reference sequence). This CDR3 is 15 amino acids long. V was cut by 0 bases and J by 0 bases, with 9 bases left in between. The DNA for the CDR3 is TGTGCCAGCAGTTACTCTGGCACTAGCTCCTACGAGCAGTACTTC. It codes for CASSYSGTSSYEQYF.

This clone was detected a few times. The chain carries TRBV5-1 and TRBJ2-5, with 7 bases identical to TRBD1. CDR1 is SGHRS, CDR2 YFSETQ, per germline. CDR3 size: 13 residues. V was pared by 4 bases and J by 5 bases, with 5 bases of the junction left unmatched. The DNA of the CDR3 is TGCGCCAGCAGCGACACAGGGGCTGAGACCCAGTACTTC. Amino acids: CASSDTGAETQYF.

This chain uses TRBV19 with TRBJ2-7, with TRBD1 identical over 12 bases. The CDR3 has 14 residues. In germline, CDR1 is LNHDA, CDR2 SQIVND (reference sequence). V lost 7 bases to trimming and J lost 4 bases; unmatched junction nucleotides: 5. The CDR3 sequence: CASNRDRGQYEQYF. CDR3 sequence (DNA): TGTGCCAGTAACCGGGACAGGGGGCAATACGAGCAGTACTTC.

The gene calls are TRBV5-6 and TRBJ1-1; the D is unclear. The CDR3 covers 14 residues. CDR1 and CDR2 (germline): SGHDT, YYEEEE. V shed 3 bases and J shed 2 bases, with 11 bases lying between them. CDR3 sequence (DNA): TGTGCCAGCAGCTCGACCAAACTAAACACTGAAGCTTTCTTT. Residues: CASSSTKLNTEAFF.

This clone was detected a few times. V usage is TRBV11-2 and J usage is TRBJ1-2; D ambiguous. Trimming shortened V by 4 bases and J by 8 bases, and 14 bases separated the two germline ends. The CDR3 consists of 13 residues. Germline V lookup: CDR1 SGHAT, CDR2 FQNNGV. The CDR3 loop is CASSSMTTGGYTF. CDR3 coding DNA: TGTGCCAGCAGCTCGATGACGACGGGAGGCTACACCTTC.

The sample holds a few counts of this clone. This chain connects TRBV19 to TRBJ2-7, with a weak D call TRBD1 (5 bases). The CDR3 covers 14 residues. Per germline, CDR1 LNHDA and CDR2 SQIVND (reference sequence). The ends were cut back, 4 bases at V and 0 bases at J, with 10 bases in the middle. The CDR3 bases are TGTGCCAGTAGTACAGGGATAAGCTCCTACGAGCAGTACTTC. It codes for CASSTGISSYEQYF.

This clone was seen only a few times. The chain carries TRBV5-1 and TRBJ2-3; TRBD1 agrees at 11 bases. Losses at the gene ends were 2 bases for V and 4 bases for J; bases not matched to a gene: 3. The CDR3 runs 15 residues. The germline V gene has CDR1 SGHRS and CDR2 YFSETQ. The CDR3 sequence is CASSFGQGAADTQYF. The DNA for the CDR3 is TGCGCCAGCAGCTTCGGACAGGGGGCGGCAGATACGCAGTATTTT.

This clone was seen ten or more times. The chain is built from TRBV19 and TRBJ1-2; 7 nucleotides match TRBD1. V was pared by 9 bases and J by 5 bases, with 6 bases of the junction left unmatched. This CDR3 has 12 residues. Germline V gene sequence: CDR1 LNHDA, CDR2 SQIVND (reference sequence). Written as DNA, the CDR3 is TGTGCCAGCCGCGACAGGGAGTATGGCTACACCTTC. This encodes CASRDREYGYTF.